These T cell receptor beta chains were read from a single sample in a study of OX40 agonist ivuxolimab in advanced cancers. The table came from immunoSEQ multiplex PCR; TCRdb's copy has only in-frame clones and leaves some out. This table has tens of thousands of clones, around 81% appearing once. This sample comprised CD4+ or CD8+ T cells sorted from blood, obtained in a trial of the OX40 agonist ivuxolimab. The receptors were gathered from an adult with an advanced solid tumor such as melanoma, head and neck, liver or kidney cancer. Each CDR3 is given with its conserved first and last residue.

j_call,v_call,cdr3_aa
TRBJ2-3,TRBV15,CATSRDPRSTDTQYF
TRBJ1-2,TRBV27,CASSLSQGRGGYTF
TRBJ2-7,TRBV6-5,CASSKTGNEQYF
TRBJ2-7,TRBV15,CATSRDHYSYEQYF
TRBJ2-5,TRBV6-5,CASSYGQGFQETQYF
TRBJ2-2,TRBV6-1,CASSEQAKGTGELFF
TRBJ2-4,TRBV18,CASSPTANIQYF
TRBJ1-1,TRBV25-1,CASSASTGGAVDEAFF
TRBJ1-5,TRBV10-3,CASAGERDQPQHF
TRBJ1-1,TRBV29-1,CSVVEGRDEAFF
TRBJ2-2,TRBV19,CASSIASGGAGGELFF
TRBJ1-2,TRBV7-9,CASSPEGPGDGYTF
TRBJ1-1,TRBV6-5,CASSYLANTEAFF
TRBJ2-2,TRBV27,CASSATGVLTGELFF
TRBJ1-2,TRBV9,CASSPGQTPGGYTF
TRBJ2-1,TRBV5-1,CASSLGTGGLDEQFF
TRBJ1-2,TRBV7-9,CASSLVDYGYTF
TRBJ1-4,TRBV2,CASSQGGTNEKLFF